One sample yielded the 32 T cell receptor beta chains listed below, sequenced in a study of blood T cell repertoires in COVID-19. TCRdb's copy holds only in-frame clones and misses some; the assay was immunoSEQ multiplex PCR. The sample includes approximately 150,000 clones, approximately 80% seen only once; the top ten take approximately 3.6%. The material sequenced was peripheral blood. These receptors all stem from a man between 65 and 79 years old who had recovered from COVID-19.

The CDR3 spells CASSQDRVGGNEQYF. In nucleotides, the CDR3 is TGCGCCAGCAGCCAAGATCGGGTTGGGGGGAACGAGCAGTACTTC. The chain is built from TRBV4-1 and TRBJ2-7; a weak D match, TRBD2 (6 bases). Trimming removed 0 bases at V and 5 bases at J, with 14 bases between. CDR1 MGHRA and CDR2 YSYEKL come from the germline V gene. The CDR3 spans 15 residues.

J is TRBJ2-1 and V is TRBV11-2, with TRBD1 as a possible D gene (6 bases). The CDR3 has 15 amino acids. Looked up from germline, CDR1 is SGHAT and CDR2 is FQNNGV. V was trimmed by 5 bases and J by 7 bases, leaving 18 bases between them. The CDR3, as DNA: TGTGCCAGCAGCATCGGTGGGGGCAGCAAGAATGAGCAGTTCTTC. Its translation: CASSIGGGSKNEQFF. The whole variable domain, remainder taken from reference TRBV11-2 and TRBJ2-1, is EAGVAQSPRYKIIEKRQSVAFWCNPISGHATLYWYQQILGQGPKLLIQFQNNGVVDDSQLPKDRFSAERLKGVDSTLKIQPAKLEDSAVYLCASSIGGGSKNEQFFGPGTRLTVL.

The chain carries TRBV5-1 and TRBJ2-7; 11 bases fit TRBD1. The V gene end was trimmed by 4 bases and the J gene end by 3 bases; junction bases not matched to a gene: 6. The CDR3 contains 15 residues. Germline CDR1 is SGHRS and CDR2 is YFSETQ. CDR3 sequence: CASSLRTGGIYEQYF. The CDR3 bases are TGCGCCAGCAGCCTGAGGACAGGGGGCATCTACGAGCAGTACTTC.

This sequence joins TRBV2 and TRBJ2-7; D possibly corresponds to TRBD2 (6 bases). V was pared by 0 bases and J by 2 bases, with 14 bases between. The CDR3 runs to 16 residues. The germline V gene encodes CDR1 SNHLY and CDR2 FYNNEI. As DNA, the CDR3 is TGTGCCAGCAGTGAAGCGAACGCGGGAACAGCCTACGAGCAGTACTTC. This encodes CASSEANAGTAYEQYF.

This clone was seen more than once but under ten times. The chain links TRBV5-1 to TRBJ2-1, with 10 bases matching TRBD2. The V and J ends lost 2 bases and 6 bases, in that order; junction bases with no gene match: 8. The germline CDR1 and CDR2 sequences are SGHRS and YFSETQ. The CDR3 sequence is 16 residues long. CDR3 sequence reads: CASSLRAGGRSNEQFF. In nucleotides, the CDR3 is TGCGCCAGCAGCTTACGAGCGGGAGGGCGGAGCAATGAGCAGTTCTTC.

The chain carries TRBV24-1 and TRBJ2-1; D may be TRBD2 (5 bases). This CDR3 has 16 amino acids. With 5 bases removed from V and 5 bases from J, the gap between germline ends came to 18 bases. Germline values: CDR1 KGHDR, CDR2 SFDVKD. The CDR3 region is CATSALTPSGHNEQFF. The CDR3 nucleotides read TGTGCCACCAGTGCCTTAACTCCCAGCGGACACAATGAGCAGTTCTTC.

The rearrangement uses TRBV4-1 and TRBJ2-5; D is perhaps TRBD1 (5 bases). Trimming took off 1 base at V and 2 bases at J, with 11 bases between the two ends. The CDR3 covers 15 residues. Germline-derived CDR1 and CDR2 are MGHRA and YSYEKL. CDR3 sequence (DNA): TGCGCCAGCAGCCAAGGGACACCCTTGCAAGAGACCCAGTACTTC. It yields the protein CASSQGTPLQETQYF.

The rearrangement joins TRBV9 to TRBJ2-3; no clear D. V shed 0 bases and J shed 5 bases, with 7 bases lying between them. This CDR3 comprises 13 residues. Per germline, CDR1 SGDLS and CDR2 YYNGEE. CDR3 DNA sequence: TGTGCCAGCAGCGTAGATTGGAGAGATACGCAGTATTTT. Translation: CASSVDWRDTQYF. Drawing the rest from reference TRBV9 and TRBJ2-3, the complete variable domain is DSGVTQTPKHLITATGQRVTLRCSPRSGDLSVYWYQQSLDQGLQFLIQYYNGEERAKGNILERFSAQQFPDLHSELNLSSLELGDSALYFCASSVDWRDTQYFGPGTRLTVL.

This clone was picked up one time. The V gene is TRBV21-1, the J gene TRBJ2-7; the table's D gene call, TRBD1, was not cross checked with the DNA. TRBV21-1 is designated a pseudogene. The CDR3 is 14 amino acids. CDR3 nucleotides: TGTGCCAGCAGCAAAGGTGGCAGGGACTACGAGCAGTACTTC. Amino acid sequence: CASSKGGRDYEQYF.

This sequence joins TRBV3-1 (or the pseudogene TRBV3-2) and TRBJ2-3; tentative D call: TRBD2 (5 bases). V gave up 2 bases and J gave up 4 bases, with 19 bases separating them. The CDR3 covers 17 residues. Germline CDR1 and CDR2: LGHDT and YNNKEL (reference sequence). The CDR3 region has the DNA TGTGCCAGCAGCCAAATGGGAGAGGGATTCCGTCCAGATACGCAGTATTTT. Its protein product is CASSQMGEGFRPDTQYF.

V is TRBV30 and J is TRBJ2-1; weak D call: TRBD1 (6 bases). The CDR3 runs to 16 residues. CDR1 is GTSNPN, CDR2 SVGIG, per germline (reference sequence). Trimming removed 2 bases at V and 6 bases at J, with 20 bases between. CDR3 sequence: CAWSSGVGGVLNEQFF. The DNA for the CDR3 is TGTGCCTGGAGTTCAGGTGTAGGGGGAGTGCTCAATGAGCAGTTCTTC.

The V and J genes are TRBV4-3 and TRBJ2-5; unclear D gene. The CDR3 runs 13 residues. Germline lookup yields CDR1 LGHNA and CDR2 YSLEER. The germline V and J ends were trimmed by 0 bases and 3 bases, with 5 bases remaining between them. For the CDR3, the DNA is TGCGCCAGCAGCCAAGATACAGAAGAGACCCAGTACTTC. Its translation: CASSQDTEETQYF.

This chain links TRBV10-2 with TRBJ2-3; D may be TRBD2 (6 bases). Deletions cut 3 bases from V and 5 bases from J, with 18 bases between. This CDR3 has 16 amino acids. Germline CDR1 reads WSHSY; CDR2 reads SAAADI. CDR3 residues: CASSDFGGFEGDTQYF. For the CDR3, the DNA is TGCGCCAGCAGTGACTTTGGAGGGTTTGAGGGAGATACGCAGTATTTT.

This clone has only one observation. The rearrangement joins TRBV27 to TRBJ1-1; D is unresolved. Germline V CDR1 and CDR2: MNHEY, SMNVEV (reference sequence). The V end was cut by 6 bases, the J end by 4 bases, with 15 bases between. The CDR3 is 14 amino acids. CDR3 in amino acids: CASRPSGMGTEAFF. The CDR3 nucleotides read TGTGCCAGCAGGCCCAGCGGGATGGGCACTGAAGCTTTCTTT.

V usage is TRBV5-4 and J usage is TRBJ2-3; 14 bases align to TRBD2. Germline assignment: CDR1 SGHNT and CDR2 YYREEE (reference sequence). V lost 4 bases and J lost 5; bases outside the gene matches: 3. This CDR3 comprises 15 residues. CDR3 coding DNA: TGTGCCAGCAGCGCGGGACTAGCGGGAGAAGATACGCAGTATTTT. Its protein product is CASSAGLAGEDTQYF. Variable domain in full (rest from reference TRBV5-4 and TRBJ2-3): ETGVTQSPTHLIKTRGQQVTLRCSSQSGHNTVSWYQQALGQGPQFIFQYYREEENGRGNFPPRFSGLQFPNYSSELNVNALELDDSALYLCASSAGLAGEDTQYFGPGTRLTVL.

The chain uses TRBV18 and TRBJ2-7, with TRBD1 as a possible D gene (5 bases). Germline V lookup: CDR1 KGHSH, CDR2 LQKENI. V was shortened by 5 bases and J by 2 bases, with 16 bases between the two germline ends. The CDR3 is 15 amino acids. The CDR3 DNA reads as TGTGCCAGCTCATTACAGGCCCTTGGACCCTACGAGCAGTACTTC. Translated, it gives CASSLQALGPYEQYF.

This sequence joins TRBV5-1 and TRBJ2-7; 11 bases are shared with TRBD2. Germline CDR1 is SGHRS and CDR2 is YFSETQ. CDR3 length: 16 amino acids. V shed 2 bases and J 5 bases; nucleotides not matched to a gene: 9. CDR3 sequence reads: CASSFGRASGGNEQYF. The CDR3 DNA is TGCGCCAGCAGCTTTGGACGTGCTAGCGGGGGGAACGAGCAGTACTTC.

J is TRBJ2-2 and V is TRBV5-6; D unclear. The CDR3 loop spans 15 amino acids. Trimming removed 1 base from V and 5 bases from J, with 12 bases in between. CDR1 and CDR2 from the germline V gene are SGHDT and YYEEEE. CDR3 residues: CASSLWSGYTGELFF. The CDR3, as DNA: TGTGCCAGCAGCTTGTGGTCAGGTTATACCGGGGAGCTGTTTTTT.

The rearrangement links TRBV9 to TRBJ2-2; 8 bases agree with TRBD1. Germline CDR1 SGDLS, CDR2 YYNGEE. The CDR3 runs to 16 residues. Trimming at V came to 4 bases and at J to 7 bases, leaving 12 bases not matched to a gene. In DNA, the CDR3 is TGTGCCAGCAGCACCCAGGGGGCATATCGAGACGGGGAGCTGTTTTTT. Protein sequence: CASSTQGAYRDGELFF.

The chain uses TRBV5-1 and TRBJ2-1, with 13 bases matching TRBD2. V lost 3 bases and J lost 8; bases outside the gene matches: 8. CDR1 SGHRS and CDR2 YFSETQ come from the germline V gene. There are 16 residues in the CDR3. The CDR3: CASSSTSGRAGDEQFF. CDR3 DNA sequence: TGCGCCAGCAGCTCTACTAGCGGGAGGGCCGGCGATGAGCAGTTCTTC.

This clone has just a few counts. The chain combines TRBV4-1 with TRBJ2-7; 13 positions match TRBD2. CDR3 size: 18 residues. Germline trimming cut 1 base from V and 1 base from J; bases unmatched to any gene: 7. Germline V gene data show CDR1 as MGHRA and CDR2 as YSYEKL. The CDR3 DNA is TGCGCCAGCAGCCAAGCACTAGCGGGAGGGATACCTTCCTACGAGCAGTACTTC. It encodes CASSQALAGGIPSYEQYF.

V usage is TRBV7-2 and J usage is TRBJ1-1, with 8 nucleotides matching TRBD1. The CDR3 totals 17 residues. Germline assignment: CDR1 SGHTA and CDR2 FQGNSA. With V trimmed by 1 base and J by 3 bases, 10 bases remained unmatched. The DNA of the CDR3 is TGTGCCAGCAGCTTAGTGGGGGATACAGGGGGAGACACTGAAGCTTTCTTT. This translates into CASSLVGDTGGDTEAFF.

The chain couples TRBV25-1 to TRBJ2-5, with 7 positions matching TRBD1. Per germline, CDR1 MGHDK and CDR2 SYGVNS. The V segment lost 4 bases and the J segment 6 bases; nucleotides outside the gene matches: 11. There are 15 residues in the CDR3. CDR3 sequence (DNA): TGTGCCAGCAGTGCAAGGACAGGCGGCTACCAGACCCAGTACTTC. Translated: CASSARTGGYQTQYF.

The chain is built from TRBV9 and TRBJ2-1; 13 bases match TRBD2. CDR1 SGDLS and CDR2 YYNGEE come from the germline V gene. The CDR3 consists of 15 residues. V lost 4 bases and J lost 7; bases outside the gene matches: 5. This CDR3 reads CASSRTSGSHNEQFF. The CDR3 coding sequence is TGTGCCAGCAGCAGGACTAGCGGGAGTCATAATGAGCAGTTCTTC. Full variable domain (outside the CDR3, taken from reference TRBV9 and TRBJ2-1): DSGVTQTPKHLITATGQRVTLRCSPRSGDLSVYWYQQSLDQGLQFLIQYYNGEERAKGNILERFSAQQFPDLHSELNLSSLELGDSALYFCASSRTSGSHNEQFFGPGTRLTVL.

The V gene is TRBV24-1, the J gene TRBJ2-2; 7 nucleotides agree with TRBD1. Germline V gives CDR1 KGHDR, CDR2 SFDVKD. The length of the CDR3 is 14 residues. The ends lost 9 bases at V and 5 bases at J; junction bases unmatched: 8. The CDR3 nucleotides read TGTGCCACCGAGGACAGGCGAAATACCGGGGAGCTGTTTTTT. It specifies CATEDRRNTGELFF.

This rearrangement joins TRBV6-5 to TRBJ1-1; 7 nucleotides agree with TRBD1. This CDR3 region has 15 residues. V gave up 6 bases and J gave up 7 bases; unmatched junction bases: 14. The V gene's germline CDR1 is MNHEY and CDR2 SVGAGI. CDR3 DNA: TGTGCCAGCAGAAAAACTCAGGGGGTTCGAGTTGAAGCTTTCTTT. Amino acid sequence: CASRKTQGVRVEAFF.

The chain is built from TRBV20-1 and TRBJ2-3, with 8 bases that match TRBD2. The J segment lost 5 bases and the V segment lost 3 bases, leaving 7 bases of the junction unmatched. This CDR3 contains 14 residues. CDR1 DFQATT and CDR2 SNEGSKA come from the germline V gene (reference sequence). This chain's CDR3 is CSASILAGRDTQYF. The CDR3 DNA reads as TGCAGTGCTAGTATCCTAGCGGGTAGAGATACGCAGTATTTT.

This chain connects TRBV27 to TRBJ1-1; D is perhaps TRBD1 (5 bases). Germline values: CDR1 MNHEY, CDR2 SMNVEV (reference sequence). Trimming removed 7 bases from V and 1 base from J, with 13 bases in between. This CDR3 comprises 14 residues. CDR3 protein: CASNNLGGNTEAFF. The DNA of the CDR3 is TGTGCCAGCAACAACCTCGGGGGGAACACTGAAGCTTTCTTT.

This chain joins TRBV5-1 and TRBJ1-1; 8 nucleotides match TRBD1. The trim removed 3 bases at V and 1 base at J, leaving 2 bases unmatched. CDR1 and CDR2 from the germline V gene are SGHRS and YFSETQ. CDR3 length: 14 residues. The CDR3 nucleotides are TGCGCCAGCAGCTATGACAGGGGGAACACTGAAGCTTTCTTT. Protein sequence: CASSYDRGNTEAFF. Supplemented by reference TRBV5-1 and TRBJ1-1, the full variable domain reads KAGVTQTPRYLIKTRGQQVTLSCSPISGHRSVSWYQQTPGQGLQFLFEYFSETQRNKGNFPGRFSGRQFSNSRSEMNVSTLELGDSALYLCASSYDRGNTEAFFGQGTRLTVV.

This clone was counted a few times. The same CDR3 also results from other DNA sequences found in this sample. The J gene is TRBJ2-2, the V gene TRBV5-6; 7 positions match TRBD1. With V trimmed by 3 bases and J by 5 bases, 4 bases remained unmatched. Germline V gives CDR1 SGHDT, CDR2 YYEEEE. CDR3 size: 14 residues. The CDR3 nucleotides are TGTGCCAGCAGCTCGCCACAGGGGACCGGGGAGCTGTTTTTT. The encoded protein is CASSSPQGTGELFF.

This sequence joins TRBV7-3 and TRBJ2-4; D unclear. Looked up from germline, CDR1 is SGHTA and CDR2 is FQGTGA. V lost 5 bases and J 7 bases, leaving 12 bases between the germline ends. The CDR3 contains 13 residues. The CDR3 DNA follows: TGTGCCAGCAGCCCCCACTACGGCAACATTCAGTACTTC. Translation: CASSPHYGNIQYF.

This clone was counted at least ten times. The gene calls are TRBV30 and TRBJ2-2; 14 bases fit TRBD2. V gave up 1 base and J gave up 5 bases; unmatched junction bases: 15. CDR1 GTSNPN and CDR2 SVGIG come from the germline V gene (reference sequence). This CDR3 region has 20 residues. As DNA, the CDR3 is TGTGCCTGGAGTGACGGGACTAGCGGGAGTCGAGTATATAGGACCGGGGAGCTGTTTTTT. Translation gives CAWSDGTSGSRVYRTGELFF.